This passage covers 5 T cell receptor beta chains from one sample sequenced in a study of post-analysis software for immune sequencing data. Presence of unique molecular identifiers characterized the TCR beta cDNA libraries. TCRdb analysed the PCR reads with MiXCR anew, one entry per CDR3 protein. The sample carries about 430,000 distinct CDR3 sequences, about 39% recorded once. Their antigens remain unidentified. Regarding the study as a whole: Patients had higher frequencies than controls of about five TRBV segments, including TRBV5-6, TRBV5-1 and TRBV20-1.

Sample: blood. These receptors were taken from a girl aged 2 to 9 with multiple sclerosis.

This clonotype appeared once. This chain connects TRBV3-1 to TRBJ2-5, with 7 nucleotides matching TRBD2. The CDR3 has 15 residues. The germline CDR1 and CDR2 sequences are LGHDT and YNNKEL (reference sequence). The J segment lost 4 bases and the V segment lost 0 bases, leaving 5 bases of the junction unmatched. The CDR3 loop reads CASSQDGDYGETQYF. The CDR3 region has the DNA TGTGCCAGCAGCCAAGATGGGGACTACGGAGAGACCCAGTACTTC.

About this clonotype: At one end, the junction sequence differs from germline, possibly due to a read error. This rearrangement joins TRBV6-5 to TRBJ2-1; TRBD1 matches at 9 bases. The CDR3 extends over 16 amino acids. Germline CDR1 reads MNHEY; CDR2 reads SVGAGI. The CDR3 bases are TGTACCAGCAGTACGTTCACAGGGGGCGGTTTCAATGAGCAGTTCTTC. It codes for CTSSTFTGGGFNEQFF.

The J gene is TRBJ2-3, the V gene TRBV4-2, with D possibly being TRBD1 or TRBD2 (5 bases each). Germline-derived CDR1 and CDR2 are LGHNA and YNFKEQ. The CDR3 sequence is 15 residues long. Between the trimmed V and J ends, which lost 0 bases and 3 bases, there was a span of 10 bases. CDR3: CASSQDGGETDTQYF. The DNA for the CDR3 is TGTGCCAGCAGCCAAGATGGGGGAGAAACAGATACGCAGTATTTT.

V and J are TRBV6-5 and TRBJ2-7; possibly TRBD1 or TRBD2 for D (5 bases each). The CDR3 totals 15 residues. The germline gives CDR1 MNHEY, CDR2 SVGAGI. Trimming took off 2 bases at V and 3 bases at J, with 14 bases between the two ends. The CDR3 nucleotides are TGTGCCAGCAGTTACCAATGGGACGGGGACTACGAGCAGTACTTC. As protein: CASSYQWDGDYEQYF.

V and J are TRBV12-3 or TRBV12-4 and TRBJ1-2; tentative D call: TRBD1 (5 bases). Trimming left V 3 bases short and J 4 bases short, with 12 bases between. The CDR3 contains 14 residues. Here the CDR3 reads CASSLIGQGYGYTF. The CDR3 DNA reads as TGTGCCAGCAGTTTGATTGGTCAGGGCTATGGCTACACCTTC.